A single sample gave rise to the 11 T cell receptor beta chains below, sequenced in a study of cytomegalovirus exposure and HLA in healthy donors. The assay was immunoSEQ multiplex PCR, and TCRdb's table has in-frame clones only and misses some. The sample has about 120,000 clones, nearly 90% seen once; the top ten hold approximately 1.2%. Input material: PBMCs. The source of these receptors is a woman aged 18-29 years in good health and CMV-seronegative.

The chain combines TRBV7-6 with TRBJ1-4; TRBD1 matches at 8 bases. The germline gives CDR1 SGHVS, CDR2 FNYEAQ. J was trimmed by 7 bases and V by 2 bases; bases with no gene match: 12. The CDR3 loop spans 17 amino acids. CDR3 sequence: CASSLNSWTGRIEKLFF. DNA for the CDR3: TGTGCCAGCAGCTTAAACTCTTGGACAGGGCGGATTGAAAAACTGTTTTTT.

The genes are TRBV4-1 and TRBJ2-3; D is perhaps TRBD2 (6 bases). The CDR3 runs 17 residues. Germline V CDR1 and CDR2: MGHRA, YSYEKL. With 0 bases removed from V and 1 base from J, the gap between germline ends came to 14 bases. The CDR3 sequence is CASSQEQAGTGTDTQYF. As DNA, the CDR3 is TGCGCCAGCAGCCAAGAGCAGGCGGGGACGGGCACAGATACGCAGTATTTT.

The rearrangement uses TRBV5-1 and TRBJ2-3; weak D call: TRBD2 (5 bases). This CDR3 region has 15 residues. The V and J ends lost 1 base and 2 bases respectively, with 11 bases between them. Germline CDR1 and CDR2: SGHRS and YFSETQ. CDR3 amino acids: CASSLFGDLTDTQYF. CDR3 coding DNA: TGCGCCAGCAGCTTGTTCGGGGATCTCACAGATACGCAGTATTTT.

The chain combines TRBV29-1 with TRBJ1-2; 8 positions agree with TRBD1. Trimming at V came to 4 bases and at J to 4 bases, leaving 5 bases not matched to a gene. This CDR3 has 13 amino acids. Germline CDR1 and CDR2: SQVTM and ANQGSEA. The CDR3 loop reads CSVGGGQVYGYTF. CDR3 nucleotide sequence: TGCAGCGTTGGGGGGGGACAGGTCTATGGCTACACCTTC.

The chain carries TRBV9 and TRBJ2-1; D call uncertain. The CDR3 has 13 amino acids. Trimming left V 1 base short and J 8 bases short, with 10 bases between. Germline V CDR1 and CDR2: SGDLS, YYNGEE. Here the CDR3 DNA reads TGTGCCAGCAGCGTACGGTCCCTGGATGAGCAGTTCTTC. Its translation is CASSVRSLDEQFF.

The genes are TRBV9 and TRBJ2-7, with TRBD2 as a possible D gene (5 bases). The CDR3 contains 15 residues. The V end was cut by 1 base, the J end by 4 bases, with 15 bases between. The germline V gene has CDR1 SGDLS and CDR2 YYNGEE. The CDR3 DNA reads TGTGCCAGCAGCGTATCAGGAGGAGGTGGGTACGAGCAGTACTTC. Encoded protein: CASSVSGGGGYEQYF.

The chain uses TRBV18 and TRBJ1-5; no clear D. Germline-derived CDR1 and CDR2 are KGHSH and LQKENI. The CDR3 runs to 13 residues. V was shortened by 2 bases and J by 10 bases, with 12 bases between the two germline ends. The CDR3 loop reads CASSPSRSDPQHF. The CDR3 nucleotides are TGTGCCAGCTCACCATCGAGGTCAGACCCCCAGCATTTT.

J is TRBJ1-6 and V is TRBV4-1; no definite D call. Germline V gives CDR1 MGHRA, CDR2 YSYEKL. The CDR3 has 16 residues. The V end lost 0 bases, the J end lost 7 bases, and 13 bases lay between the germline ends. CDR3: CASSQDGGIGNSPLHF. DNA of the CDR3: TGCGCCAGCAGCCAAGATGGAGGGATAGGGAATTCACCCCTCCACTTT.

The chain joins TRBV5-1 to TRBJ2-3; TRBD2 agrees at 13 bases. CDR1 and CDR2 (germline): SGHRS, YFSETQ. Trimming removed 4 bases from V and 7 bases from J; junction bases left unmatched: 12. This CDR3 spans 17 amino acids. The CDR3 DNA reads TGCGCCAGCAGCATCCGAGCCACTAGCGGGGGGGAAAATACGCAGTATTTT. Amino acids: CASSIRATSGGENTQYF.

The V call is TRBV11-2, the J call TRBJ2-5, with TRBD2 matching over 13 bases. Trimming cost V 3 bases and J 4 bases; bases outside gene matches: 8. Germline values: CDR1 SGHAT, CDR2 FQNNGV. The CDR3 has 17 residues. The CDR3 loop reads CASSFTSGGASGETQYF. CDR3 coding DNA: TGTGCCAGCAGCTTCACTAGCGGGGGGGCCTCTGGAGAGACCCAGTACTTC. Variable domain in full (rest from reference TRBV11-2 and TRBJ2-5): EAGVAQSPRYKIIEKRQSVAFWCNPISGHATLYWYQQILGQGPKLLIQFQNNGVVDDSQLPKDRFSAERLKGVDSTLKIQPAKLEDSAVYLCASSFTSGGASGETQYFGPGTRLLVL.

The rearrangement joins TRBV4-1 to TRBJ2-1; TRBD2 agrees at 9 bases. Germline V gene data show CDR1 as MGHRA and CDR2 as YSYEKL. This CDR3 region has 16 residues. Trimming removed 0 bases from V and 8 bases from J; junction bases left unmatched: 8. The CDR3 DNA reads as TGCGCCAGCAGCCAAGAAGCGGGGGGCCGAGGCCATGAGCAGTTCTTC. Translation: CASSQEAGGRGHEQFF.